These T cell receptor beta chains were read from a single sample in a study of T cell repertoires in cytomegalovirus infection. Their antigens remain unidentified. TCRdb independently ran MiXCR on the reads; one entry per CDR3 protein. The profile shows a few hundred thousand distinct CDR3 sequences, 40% of them singletons. The sample consisted of cultured PBMCs, taken from culture after CMV antigen stimulation. The source of these receptors is a human donor in good health (CMV status not recorded). Some clones in this sample may be carry-over from other donors' samples. Both conserved end residues are part of each CDR3.

j_call v_call cdr3_aa
TRBJ1-1 TRBV29-1 CSVEGGTAGGAFF
TRBJ2-1 TRBV12-3/TRBV12-4 CASRIYNEQFF
TRBJ2-7 TRBV7-9 CASSQPGQRVYEQYF
TRBJ1-6 TRBV7-8 CASSLVISGGSLHF
TRBJ2-4 TRBV27 CASSLYASRAKNIQYF
TRBJ2-7 TRBV7-2 CASSSRPTYEQYF
TRBJ1-2 TRBV7-2 CASSLGWEGPRSYGYTF
TRBJ1-2 TRBV6-1 CASSTDYNYGYTF
TRBJ2-7 TRBV11-2 CASSRVRPPDEQYF
TRBJ2-3 TRBV12-3/TRBV12-4 CASSQGLAGASSDTQYF
TRBJ2-5 TRBV7-2 CASSFQGFQETQYF
TRBJ2-5 TRBV11-2 CASSGLKRDRGYGTQYF
TRBJ2-1 TRBV25-1 CASSTPDMVNGEQFF
TRBJ2-2 TRBV7-2 CASSWGGTSNTGELFF
TRBJ2-7 TRBV20-1 CSARGAGRGEQYF
TRBJ2-7 TRBV6-1 CASTTGRSGSDEQYF
TRBJ2-5 TRBV7-8 CASSLVPGLRETQYF